These 22 T cell receptor beta chains were all obtained from the same sample, sequenced in a study of blood T cell repertoires in COVID-19. The table came from immunoSEQ multiplex PCR; TCRdb's copy has only in-frame clones and leaves some out. The sample carries around 200,000 clones, about 89% recorded once. The sample taken for sequencing was PBMCs or T cells enriched from blood (not recorded which). These receptors were taken from a woman aged 18 to 35 who had recovered from COVID-19.

The chain joins TRBV3-1 (or the pseudogene TRBV3-2) to TRBJ2-5; tentative D call: TRBD2 (6 bases). The CDR3 sequence is 15 residues long. V lost 5 bases and J lost 4, with 17 bases in between. From germline, CDR1 is LGHDT and CDR2 YNNKEL (reference sequence). The CDR3 loop reads CASSTWERVSETQYF. CDR3 in DNA: TGTGCCAGCAGCACCTGGGAGCGGGTCTCAGAGACCCAGTACTTC.

The chain carries TRBV10-3 and TRBJ2-3, with D hard to call. Trimming took off 7 bases at V and 4 bases at J, with 6 bases between the two ends. Germline CDR1 reads ENHRY; CDR2 reads SYGVKD. The CDR3 totals 11 residues. CDR3 sequence: CAIKSADTQYF. The CDR3 DNA is TGTGCCATCAAGAGCGCAGATACGCAGTATTTT.

This chain uses TRBV6-2 or TRBV6-3 with TRBJ2-1; 8 bases line up with TRBD2. Germline V CDR1 and CDR2: MNHEY, SVGEGT. The CDR3 consists of 19 residues. Trimming at V came to 6 bases and at J to 0 bases, leaving 16 bases not matched to a gene. The CDR3 DNA follows: TGTGCCAGCAGCTTCGGGACTAGTAAACAATCTAGCTCCTACAATGAGCAGTTCTTC. Amino acids: CASSFGTSKQSSSYNEQFF.

CDR3 amino acids: CASSKPTDRVGGYTF. As DNA, the CDR3 is TGCGCCAGCAGCAAACCCACGGACAGGGTTGGTGGCTACACCTTC. This chain joins TRBV4-1 and TRBJ1-2, with TRBD1 identical over 8 bases. Germline lookup yields CDR1 MGHRA and CDR2 YSYEKL. The CDR3 contains 15 residues. V gave up 5 bases and J gave up 7 bases; unmatched junction bases: 12.

This clone was seen only once. This rearrangement joins TRBV7-3 to TRBJ2-7, with 7 bases fitting TRBD2. This CDR3 has 14 amino acids. V shed 2 bases and J 7 bases; nucleotides not matched to a gene: 8. Germline V gene sequence: CDR1 SGHTA, CDR2 FQGTGA. The CDR3 reads CASSLFSGSTEQYF. Here the CDR3 DNA reads TGTGCCAGCAGCTTATTTAGCGGGTCTACGGAGCAGTACTTC.

The chain employs TRBV19 and TRBJ2-1, with a weak D call TRBD2 (6 bases). V was trimmed by 3 bases and J by 7 bases, leaving 10 bases between them. The CDR3 loop spans 13 amino acids. Germline CDR1 is LNHDA and CDR2 is SQIVND (reference sequence). This chain's CDR3 is CASSIGGPNEQFF. CDR3 coding DNA: TGTGCCAGTAGTATTGGAGGGCCTAATGAGCAGTTCTTC.

This chain connects TRBV6-5 to TRBJ2-7; 9 bases align to TRBD2. V shed 6 bases, J shed 9 bases, and the junction held 9 bases outside the gene matches. Germline V gene data show CDR1 as MNHEY and CDR2 as SVGAGI. The CDR3 extends over 13 amino acids. The CDR3 loop reads CASSPGLAGSQYF. The CDR3 DNA sequence: TGTGCCAGCAGCCCGGGCCTAGCGGGGTCGCAGTACTTC.

The CDR3 protein is CASSQDRAGVGGYTF. Here the CDR3 DNA reads TGCGCCAGCAGCCAAGATCGGGCAGGGGTAGGTGGCTACACCTTC. The chain couples TRBV4-3 to TRBJ1-2; maybe TRBD1 (6 bases). The V gene lost 0 bases and the J gene lost 7 bases, with 15 bases spanning the gap. From germline, CDR1 is LGHNA and CDR2 YSLEER. CDR3 length: 15 amino acids.

The J gene is TRBJ2-3, the V gene TRBV4-2; D is perhaps TRBD1 (6 bases). Germline assignment: CDR1 LGHNA and CDR2 YNFKEQ. V gave up 0 bases and J gave up 4 bases, with 17 bases separating them. There are 17 residues in the CDR3. The CDR3 sequence is CASSQDSTGNRADTQYF. The DNA of the CDR3 is TGTGCCAGCAGCCAAGATAGCACAGGGAATAGGGCAGATACGCAGTATTTT.

The gene calls are TRBV30 and TRBJ1-5, with D perhaps TRBD1 (5 bases). V dropped 0 bases and J dropped 6 bases, with 12 bases sitting between them. The CDR3 covers 14 residues. Germline V CDR1 and CDR2: GTSNPN, SVGIG (reference sequence). The CDR3 DNA follows: TGTGCCTGGAGTGTCGGGGGGGAAGGTCAGCCCCAGCATTTT. Translated: CAWSVGGEGQPQHF.

The chain recombines TRBV5-1 with TRBJ1-2, with D possibly matching TRBD1 (6 bases). Germline V lookup: CDR1 SGHRS, CDR2 YFSETQ. V was cut by 2 bases and J by 0 bases, with 11 bases left in between. The CDR3 extends over 15 amino acids. CDR3 sequence (DNA): TGCGCCAGCAGCTTAGGACAGCAAGCTAACTATGGCTACACCTTC. The encoded protein is CASSLGQQANYGYTF.

Here the CDR3 reads CASSPRDGPTEAFF. The CDR3 nucleotides read TGTGCCAGCAGCCCGCGGGACGGACCCACTGAAGCTTTCTTT. The V gene is TRBV3-1 (or the pseudogene TRBV3-2), the J gene TRBJ1-1; D perhaps matches TRBD1 (5 bases). Germline CDR1 is LGHDT and CDR2 is YNNKEL (reference sequence). Trimming took 4 bases from V and 4 from J, leaving 13 bases between them. This CDR3 contains 14 residues.

The chain couples TRBV7-2 to TRBJ2-3; 7 bases fit TRBD1. The V gene end was trimmed by 0 bases and the J gene end by 0 bases; junction bases not matched to a gene: 3. Germline CDR1 is SGHTA and CDR2 is FQGNSA. The CDR3 totals 16 residues. The CDR3 sequence is CASSLATGSSTDTQYF. The CDR3 bases are TGTGCCAGCAGCTTAGCGACAGGGAGTAGCACAGATACGCAGTATTTT.

This clone was picked up a small number of times. The chain combines TRBV2 with TRBJ1-1, with 7 bases lining up with TRBD1. With V trimmed by 10 bases and J by 1 base, 6 bases remained unmatched. The CDR3 totals 13 residues. Germline V gene sequence: CDR1 SNHLY, CDR2 FYNNEI. The CDR3 DNA sequence: TGTGCCATATTGACAGGGAAGAACACTGAAGCTTTCTTT. It is translated as CAILTGKNTEAFF.

Only one count was recorded for this clone. This chain uses TRBV9 with TRBJ1-2; no definite D call. Trimming left V 7 bases short and J 12 bases short, with 10 bases between. CDR3 length: 9 amino acids. In germline, CDR1 is SGDLS, CDR2 YYNGEE. This CDR3 is CASGVAHTF. DNA of the CDR3: TGTGCCAGCGGGGTAGCTCACACCTTC.

This clone was recorded a few times. The J gene is TRBJ2-5, the V gene TRBV5-8; TRBD2 agrees at 11 bases. Per germline, CDR1 SGHTS and CDR2 YDEGEE. The V gene end was trimmed by 5 bases and the J gene end by 5 bases; junction bases not matched to a gene: 5. CDR3 length equals 14 residues. The CDR3 protein is CASRFLAGGETQYF. Here the CDR3 DNA reads TGTGCCAGCAGGTTCTTAGCGGGAGGGGAGACCCAGTACTTC.

The CDR3 here is CAISGPTSGQETQYF. The CDR3 DNA is TGTGCCATCAGTGGCCCTACTAGCGGTCAAGAGACCCAGTACTTC. The chain has TRBV10-3 and TRBJ2-5; 8 bases align to TRBD2. V lost 4 bases and J lost 2; bases outside the gene matches: 6. Germline V gene sequence: CDR1 ENHRY, CDR2 SYGVKD. The CDR3 contains 15 residues.

V and J are TRBV5-1 and TRBJ2-2, with 8 nucleotides matching TRBD2. The CDR3 has 16 residues. Germline V gene data show CDR1 as SGHRS and CDR2 as YFSETQ. J lost 6 bases, V lost 4 bases, and 11 bases had no gene match. CDR3 region: CASSRGAGGLSGELFF. CDR3 DNA sequence: TGCGCCAGCAGCCGTGGGGCGGGGGGCCTATCCGGGGAGCTGTTTTTT.

V usage is TRBV5-6 and J usage is TRBJ2-7, with D possibly matching TRBD1 (6 bases). CDR1 and CDR2 (germline): SGHDT, YYEEEE. The CDR3 runs to 15 residues. V lost 4 bases, J lost 2 bases, and 16 bases lay in between. CDR3 sequence: CASSERDRNTYEQYF. CDR3 DNA sequence: TGTGCCAGCAGCGAACGCGACAGGAATACCTACGAGCAGTACTTC.

The chain couples TRBV5-4 to TRBJ2-5; tentative D call: TRBD1 (6 bases). Deletions cut 5 bases from V and 3 bases from J, with 11 bases between. CDR3 length equals 13 residues. Germline V CDR1 and CDR2: SGHNT, YYREEE (reference sequence). CDR3 protein: CASSYDRKETQYF. Here the CDR3 DNA reads TGTGCCAGCAGTTACGACAGGAAAGAGACCCAGTACTTC.

A single count supports this clone. The chain is built from TRBV2 and TRBJ2-1, with 7 bases lining up with TRBD2. With V trimmed by 1 base and J by 4 bases, 13 bases remained unmatched. CDR1 SNHLY and CDR2 FYNNEI come from the germline V gene. CDR3 size: 18 residues. The CDR3 spells CASSEGWGMGGDYNEQFF. The CDR3 DNA follows: TGTGCCAGCAGTGAAGGTTGGGGAATGGGAGGGGATTACAATGAGCAGTTCTTC.

This clone was counted a single time. The CDR3 spells CASSSLPSGLTGELFF. As DNA, the CDR3 is TGTGCCAGCAGCTCCCTACCTTCAGGCTTGACCGGGGAGCTGTTTTTT. V usage is TRBV3-1 (or the pseudogene TRBV3-2) and J usage is TRBJ2-2; D remains ambiguous. Germline values: CDR1 LGHDT, CDR2 YNNKEL (reference sequence). Trimming left V 5 bases short and J 5 bases short, with 18 bases between. The CDR3 loop spans 16 amino acids.